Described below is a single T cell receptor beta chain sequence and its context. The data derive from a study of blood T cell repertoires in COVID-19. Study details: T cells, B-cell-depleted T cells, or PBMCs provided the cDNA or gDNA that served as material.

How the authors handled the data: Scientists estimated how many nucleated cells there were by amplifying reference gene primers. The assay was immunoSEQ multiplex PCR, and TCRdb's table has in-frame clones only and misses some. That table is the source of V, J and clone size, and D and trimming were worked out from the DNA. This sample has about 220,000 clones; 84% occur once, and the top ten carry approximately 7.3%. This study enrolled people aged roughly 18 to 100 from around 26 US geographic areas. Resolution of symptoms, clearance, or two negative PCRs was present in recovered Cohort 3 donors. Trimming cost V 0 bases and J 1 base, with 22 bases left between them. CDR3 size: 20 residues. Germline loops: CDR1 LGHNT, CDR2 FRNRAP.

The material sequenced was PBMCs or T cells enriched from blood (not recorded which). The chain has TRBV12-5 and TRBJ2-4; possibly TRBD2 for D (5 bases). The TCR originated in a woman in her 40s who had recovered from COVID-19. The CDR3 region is CASGLVPLAQRLGAKNIQYF. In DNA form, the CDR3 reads TGTGCTAGTGGTTTGGTACCCCTAGCCCAGCGATTAGGTGCCAAAAACATTCAGTACTTC.